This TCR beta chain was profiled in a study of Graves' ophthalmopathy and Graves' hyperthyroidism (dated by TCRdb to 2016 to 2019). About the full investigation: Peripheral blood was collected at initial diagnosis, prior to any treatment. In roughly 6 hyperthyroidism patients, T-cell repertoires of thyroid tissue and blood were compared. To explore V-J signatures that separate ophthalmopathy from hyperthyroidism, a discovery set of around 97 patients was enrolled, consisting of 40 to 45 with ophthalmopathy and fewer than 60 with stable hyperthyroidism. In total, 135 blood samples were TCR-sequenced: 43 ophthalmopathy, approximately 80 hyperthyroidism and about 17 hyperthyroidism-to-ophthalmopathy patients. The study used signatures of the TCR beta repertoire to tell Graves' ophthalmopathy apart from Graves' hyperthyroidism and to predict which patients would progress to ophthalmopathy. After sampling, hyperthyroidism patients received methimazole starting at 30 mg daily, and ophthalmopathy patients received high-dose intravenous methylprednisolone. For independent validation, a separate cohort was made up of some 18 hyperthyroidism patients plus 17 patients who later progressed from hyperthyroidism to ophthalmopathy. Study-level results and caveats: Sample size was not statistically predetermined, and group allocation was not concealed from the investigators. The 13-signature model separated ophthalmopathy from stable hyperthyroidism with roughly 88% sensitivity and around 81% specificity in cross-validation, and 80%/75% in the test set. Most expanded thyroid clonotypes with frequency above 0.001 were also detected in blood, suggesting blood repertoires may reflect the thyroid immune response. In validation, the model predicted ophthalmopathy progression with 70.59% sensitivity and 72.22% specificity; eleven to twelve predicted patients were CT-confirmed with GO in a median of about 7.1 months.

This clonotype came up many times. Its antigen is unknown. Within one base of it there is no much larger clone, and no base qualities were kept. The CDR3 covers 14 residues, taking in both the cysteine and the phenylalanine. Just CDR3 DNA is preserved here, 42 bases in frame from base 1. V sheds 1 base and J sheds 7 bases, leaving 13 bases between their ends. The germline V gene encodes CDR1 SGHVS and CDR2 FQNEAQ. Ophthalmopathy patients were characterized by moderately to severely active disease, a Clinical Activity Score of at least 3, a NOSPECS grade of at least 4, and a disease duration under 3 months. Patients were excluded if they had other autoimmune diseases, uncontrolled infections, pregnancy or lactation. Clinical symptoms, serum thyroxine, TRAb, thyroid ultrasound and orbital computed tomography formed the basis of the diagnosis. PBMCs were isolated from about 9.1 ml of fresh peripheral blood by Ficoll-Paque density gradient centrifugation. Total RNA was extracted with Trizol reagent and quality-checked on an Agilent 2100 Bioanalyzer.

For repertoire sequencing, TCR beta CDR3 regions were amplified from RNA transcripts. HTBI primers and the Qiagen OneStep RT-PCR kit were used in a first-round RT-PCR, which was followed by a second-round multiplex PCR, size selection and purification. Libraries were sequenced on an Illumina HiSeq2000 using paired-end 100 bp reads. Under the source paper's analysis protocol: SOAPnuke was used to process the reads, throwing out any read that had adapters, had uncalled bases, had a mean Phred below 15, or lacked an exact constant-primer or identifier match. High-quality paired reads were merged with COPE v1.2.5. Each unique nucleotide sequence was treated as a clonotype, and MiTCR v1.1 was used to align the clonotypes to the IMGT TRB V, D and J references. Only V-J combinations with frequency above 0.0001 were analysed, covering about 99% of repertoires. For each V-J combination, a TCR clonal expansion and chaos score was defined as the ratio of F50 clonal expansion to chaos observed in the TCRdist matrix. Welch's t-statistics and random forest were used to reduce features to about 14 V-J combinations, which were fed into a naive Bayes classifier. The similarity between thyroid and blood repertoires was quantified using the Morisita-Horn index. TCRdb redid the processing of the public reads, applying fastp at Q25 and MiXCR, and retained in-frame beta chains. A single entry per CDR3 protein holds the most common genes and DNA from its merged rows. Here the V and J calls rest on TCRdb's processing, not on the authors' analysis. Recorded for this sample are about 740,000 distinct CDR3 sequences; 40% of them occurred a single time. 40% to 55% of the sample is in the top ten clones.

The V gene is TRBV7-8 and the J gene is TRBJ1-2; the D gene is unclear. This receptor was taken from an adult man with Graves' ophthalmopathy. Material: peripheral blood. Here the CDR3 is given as CASSLGEGNSGYTF. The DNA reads TGTGCCAGCAGCTTAGGCGAGGGAAATTCTGGCTACACCTTC.